This passage covers 30 T cell receptor beta chains from one sample sequenced in a study of blood T cell repertoires in COVID-19. The table came from immunoSEQ multiplex PCR; TCRdb's copy has only in-frame clones and leaves some out. The sample carries roughly 100,000 clones, 75% to 90% recorded once. Input material: peripheral blood. These receptors all stem from a man aged 80 or over with acute or convalescent COVID-19.

The chain joins TRBV5-1 to TRBJ2-5, with D perhaps matching TRBD2 (5 bases). CDR3 size: 17 residues. The V gene lost 3 bases and the J gene lost 5 bases, with 23 bases spanning the gap. CDR1 and CDR2 (germline): SGHRS, YFSETQ. As DNA, the CDR3 is TGCGCCAGCAGCTCCGCTTATCCGGCTAGCACCTCGGAGACCCAGTACTTC. Translating it yields CASSSAYPASTSETQYF.

The V and J genes are TRBV28 and TRBJ2-5; 10 positions agree with TRBD1. Germline CDR1 is MDHEN and CDR2 is SYDVKM. The CDR3 length is 16 residues. The ends lost 3 bases at V and 4 bases at J; junction bases unmatched: 8. In DNA, the CDR3 is TGTGCCAGCAGTTTCGGCGTGACAGGGGGCCGAGAGACCCAGTACTTC. Encoded protein: CASSFGVTGGRETQYF.

The J gene is TRBJ2-1, the V gene TRBV6-5; a possible D gene is TRBD1 (5 bases). V was pared by 4 bases and J by 9 bases, with 10 bases between. The CDR3 is made up of 12 amino acids. Germline V CDR1 and CDR2: MNHEY, SVGAGI. The CDR3 DNA reads as TGTGCCAGCAGTTCCCAAGGGGCTGAGCAGTTCTTC. It is translated as CASSSQGAEQFF.

In DNA, the CDR3 is TGTGCCAGCAGCTGGGAGGGTAGCAATCAGCCCCAGCATTTT. It encodes CASSWEGSNQPQHF. The chain recombines TRBV7-2 with TRBJ1-5; D remains ambiguous. CDR3 size: 14 residues. The germline V gene encodes CDR1 SGHTA and CDR2 FQGNSA. Trimming stripped 4 bases from V and 0 bases from J, with 7 bases between.

V and J are TRBV7-2 and TRBJ2-7, with a tentative D call TRBD2 (6 bases). Germline-derived CDR1 and CDR2 are SGHTA and FQGNSA. The CDR3 length is 12 residues. Trimming left V 5 bases short and J 2 bases short, with 7 bases between. CDR3 amino acids: CASSRGTYEQYF. Written as DNA, the CDR3 is TGTGCCAGCAGCCGCGGGACCTACGAGCAGTACTTC.

This sequence joins TRBV6-5 and TRBJ2-7; D is perhaps TRBD1 (6 bases). The CDR3 runs to 14 residues. V was trimmed by 5 bases and J by 6 bases, leaving 17 bases between them. Germline V gives CDR1 MNHEY, CDR2 SVGAGI. The CDR3 region has the DNA TGTGCCAGCAGTCCCGAGACAGGATGGGGCGAGCAGTACTTC. Translating it yields CASSPETGWGEQYF.

V and J are TRBV11-2 and TRBJ2-2; 10 nucleotides agree with TRBD2. This CDR3 contains 17 residues. Germline V gene data show CDR1 as SGHAT and CDR2 as FQNNGV. V shed 6 bases and J 3 bases; nucleotides not matched to a gene: 10. The CDR3 DNA is TGTGCCAGCAGTTTATCGGGACTAGCGCGTTACACCGGGGAGCTGTTTTTT. This sequence encodes CASSLSGLARYTGELFF.

This clone was seen more than once but under ten times. The gene calls are TRBV11-3 and TRBJ1-5; 7 positions agree with TRBD1. Germline V gene sequence: CDR1 SGHNT, CDR2 YENEEA. The V segment lost 6 bases and the J segment 0 bases; nucleotides outside the gene matches: 2. This CDR3 is 14 amino acids long. Here the CDR3 DNA reads TGTGCCAGCAGGACAGGGTTTAGCAATCAGCCCCAGCATTTT. It translates to CASRTGFSNQPQHF. Based on the CDR3 plus reference TRBV11-3 and TRBJ1-5, the full variable domain is EAGVVQSPRYKIIEKKQPVAFWCNPISGHNTLYWYLQNLGQGPELLIRYENEEAVDDSQLPKDRFSAERLKGVDSTLKIQPAELGDSAVYLCASRTGFSNQPQHFGDGTRLSIL.

CDR3 nucleotide sequence: TGCGCCAGCAGCTTGTCACTCTCTGGGGCCAACGTCCTGACTTTC. Its translation: CASSLSLSGANVLTF. The chain recombines TRBV5-1 with TRBJ2-6; no definite D call. The CDR3 spans 15 residues. Trimming removed 1 base at V and 0 bases at J, with 5 bases between. Germline CDR1 reads SGHRS; CDR2 reads YFSETQ.

This rearrangement joins TRBV25-1 to TRBJ2-2; 7 bases agree with TRBD1. Looked up from germline, CDR1 is MGHDK and CDR2 is SYGVNS. The CDR3 runs 15 residues. Germline trimming cut 4 bases from V and 4 bases from J; bases unmatched to any gene: 6. CDR3 sequence reads: CASSGRGRSTGELFF. The DNA of the CDR3 is TGTGCCAGCAGTGGAAGGGGGCGTAGCACCGGGGAGCTGTTTTTT.

This chain joins TRBV7-2 and TRBJ2-2, with TRBD2 matching over 13 bases. Per germline, CDR1 SGHTA and CDR2 FQGNSA. This CDR3 spans 18 amino acids. J gave up 4 bases and V 5 bases, and 10 bases lay outside the gene matches. The CDR3, as DNA: TGTGCCAGCAGCCAAAGCGGACTAGCGGGAGTAAGCACCGGGGAGCTGTTTTTT. Protein product: CASSQSGLAGVSTGELFF.

The chain employs TRBV7-2 and TRBJ1-2; D may be TRBD1 (6 bases). Germline V CDR1 and CDR2: SGHTA, FQGNSA. V was shortened by 1 base and J by 0 bases, with 12 bases between the two germline ends. CDR3 length: 16 amino acids. The CDR3 here is CASSLVQGGANYGYTF. In nucleotides, the CDR3 is TGTGCCAGCAGCTTAGTACAGGGAGGGGCTAACTATGGCTACACCTTC.

This sequence joins TRBV10-3 and TRBJ2-1; 15 bases agree with TRBD2. The trim removed 1 base at V and 1 base at J, leaving 11 bases unmatched. Germline CDR1 and CDR2: ENHRY and SYGVKD. CDR3 length: 21 amino acids. The CDR3 protein is CAISEYRTSGRAARSYNEQFF. The DNA of the CDR3 is TGTGCCATCAGTGAGTACAGGACTAGCGGGAGGGCCGCGAGGTCCTACAATGAGCAGTTCTTC.

J is TRBJ1-6 and V is TRBV3-1 (or the pseudogene TRBV3-2); no firm D call. Germline V gives CDR1 LGHDT, CDR2 YNNKEL (reference sequence). Between the trimmed V and J ends, which lost 0 bases and 4 bases, there was a span of 7 bases. The CDR3 contains 15 residues. Here the CDR3 reads CASSQDYRYNSPLHF. The CDR3 DNA sequence: TGTGCCAGCAGCCAAGATTATCGGTATAATTCACCCCTCCACTTT.

The rearrangement joins TRBV6-1 to TRBJ2-7, with 8 bases aligning to TRBD2. Germline lookup yields CDR1 MNHNS and CDR2 SASEGT. Trimming cost V 1 base and J 4 bases; bases outside gene matches: 3. The CDR3 extends over 14 amino acids. The CDR3 DNA follows: TGTGCCAGCAGTGAAGGACTAGCGTCTTACGAGCAGTACTTC. It codes for CASSEGLASYEQYF.

The CDR3 reads CASSYRANYGYTF. CDR3 in DNA: TGTGCCAGCAGCTACAGAGCTAACTATGGCTACACCTTC. The chain is built from TRBV7-9 and TRBJ1-2; D ambiguous. CDR1 is SEHNR, CDR2 FQNEAQ, per germline (reference sequence). The CDR3 contains 13 residues. The V end lost 4 bases, the J end lost 0 bases, and 6 bases lay between the germline ends.

The chain joins TRBV29-1 to TRBJ2-7; 8 bases line up with TRBD2. The germline V gene has CDR1 SQVTM and CDR2 ANQGSEA. The J segment lost 0 bases and the V segment lost 5 bases, leaving 6 bases of the junction unmatched. The CDR3 has 14 residues. The CDR3 DNA is TGCAGCGTTCTTACTAGCGGAAGCTCCTACGAGCAGTACTTC. It encodes CSVLTSGSSYEQYF.

The chain recombines TRBV19 with TRBJ2-1, with D perhaps matching TRBD2 (6 bases). The germline gives CDR1 LNHDA, CDR2 SQIVND (reference sequence). V dropped 4 bases and J dropped 3 bases, with 13 bases sitting between them. The CDR3 is 15 amino acids. Written as DNA, the CDR3 is TGTGCCAGTAGTACCCGGGCGGAGGGCTACAATGAGCAGTTCTTC. It translates to CASSTRAEGYNEQFF. Complete variable domain (other parts from reference TRBV19 and TRBJ2-1): DGGITQSPKYLFRKEGQNVTLSCEQNLNHDAMYWYRQDPGQGLRLIYYSQIVNDFQKGDIAEGYSVSREKKESFPLTVTSAQKNPTAFYLCASSTRAEGYNEQFFGPGTRLTVL.

The chain combines TRBV7-6 with TRBJ1-5; 9 bases are shared with TRBD1. CDR3 length: 16 amino acids. Germline V gives CDR1 SGHVS, CDR2 FNYEAQ. V was clipped by 1 base and J by 0 bases; unmatched bases: 1. DNA for the CDR3: TGTGCCAGCAGCTTAGGGACAGGGGATAGCAATCAGCCCCAGCATTTT. It codes for CASSLGTGDSNQPQHF.

The chain combines TRBV7-9 with TRBJ1-1; D remains unclear. The germline gives CDR1 SEHNR, CDR2 FQNEAQ (reference sequence). The V and J ends lost 1 base and 1 base respectively, with 7 bases between them. There are 14 residues in the CDR3. The CDR3 reads CASSLEIGNTEAFF. The DNA for the CDR3 is TGTGCCAGCAGCTTAGAGATCGGGAACACTGAAGCTTTCTTT. The entire variable domain, with the rest obtained from reference TRBV7-9 and TRBJ1-1, is as follows: DTGVSQNPRHKITKRGQNVTFRCDPISEHNRLYWYRQTLGQGPEFLTYFQNEAQLEKSRLLSDRFSAERPKGSFSTLEIQRTEQGDSAMYLCASSLEIGNTEAFFGQGTRLTVV.

The chain has TRBV29-1 and TRBJ1-2, with a possible D match to TRBD1 (6 bases). The CDR3 consists of 12 residues. Germline CDR1 reads SQVTM; CDR2 reads ANQGSEA. Trimming cost V 4 bases and J 2 bases, with 8 bases left between them. In DNA form, the CDR3 reads TGCAGCGTTGGTGGACAGAACTATGGCTACACCTTC. Translated: CSVGGQNYGYTF.

This chain links TRBV21-1 with TRBJ1-3. TRBV21-1 is labeled a pseudogene. The CDR3 runs 17 residues. This CDR3 reads CASSKRPSSGTGNTIYF. The CDR3 DNA is TGTGCCAGCAGCAAAAGGCCTTCTTCGGGGACTGGAAACACCATATATTTT.

For the CDR3, the DNA is TGTGCCAGCAGCCTGACCGAGGGAGGGACGGGTGAAGCTTTCTTT. The encoded protein is CASSLTEGGTGEAFF. J is TRBJ1-1 and V is TRBV3-1 (or the pseudogene TRBV3-2); maybe TRBD1 (5 bases). The germline gives CDR1 LGHDT, CDR2 YNNKEL (reference sequence). The V end lost 4 bases, the J end lost 7 bases, and 19 bases lay between the germline ends. This CDR3 has 15 amino acids.

CDR3 protein: CSVRPWTGGNEQYF. As DNA, the CDR3 is TGCAGCGTTAGACCCTGGACAGGGGGTAACGAGCAGTACTTC. The V gene is TRBV29-1, the J gene TRBJ2-7, with 10 positions matching TRBD1. CDR3 length: 14 amino acids. CDR1 is SQVTM and CDR2 is ANQGSEA in the germline V gene. The junction had 9 bases not matched to a gene; V was cut back by 5 bases and J by 5 bases.

This chain connects TRBV24-1 to TRBJ2-6, with D perhaps matching TRBD1 (5 bases). V was clipped by 6 bases and J by 2 bases, with 13 bases between them. Looked up from germline, CDR1 is KGHDR and CDR2 is SFDVKD. The CDR3 covers 16 residues. The DNA of the CDR3 is TGTGCCACCAGTCACTACAGGTCCCCTGGGGCCAACGTCCTGACTTTC. This gives the protein CATSHYRSPGANVLTF.

The chain uses TRBV29-1 and TRBJ2-5; 13 nucleotides match TRBD2. The CDR3 loop spans 14 amino acids. Germline V gives CDR1 SQVTM, CDR2 ANQGSEA. Germline trimming cut 7 bases from V and 5 bases from J; bases unmatched to any gene: 7. Here the CDR3 reads CSAHTSGRGETQYF. DNA for the CDR3: TGCAGCGCCCACACTAGCGGGAGGGGTGAGACCCAGTACTTC.

The chain recombines TRBV6-1 with TRBJ2-5, with unresolved D. Trimming took 1 base from V and 7 from J, leaving 16 bases between them. Germline V gives CDR1 MNHNS, CDR2 SASEGT. This CDR3 spans 15 amino acids. CDR3 region: CASSEGLSAPRTQYF. In DNA form, the CDR3 reads TGTGCCAGCAGTGAAGGTTTGAGCGCGCCCCGGACCCAGTACTTC.

This clone was seen a handful of times. V and J are TRBV28 and TRBJ1-6, with no clear D. Germline loops: CDR1 MDHEN, CDR2 SYDVKM. The germline V and J ends were trimmed by 5 bases and 8 bases, with 10 bases remaining between them. The CDR3 is 13 residues long. CDR3 residues: CASSREVDSPLHF. Here the CDR3 DNA reads TGTGCCAGCAGTCGAGAGGTGGATTCACCCCTCCACTTT.

CDR3 sequence: CATSDPGLAGQSTDTQYF. In nucleotides, the CDR3 is TGTGCCACCAGTGATCCCGGACTAGCGGGGCAAAGCACAGATACGCAGTATTTT. The genes are TRBV24-1 and TRBJ2-3; 12 nucleotides align to TRBD2. CDR3 length equals 18 residues. Losses at the gene ends were 3 bases for V and 0 bases for J; bases not matched to a gene: 6. Germline lookup yields CDR1 KGHDR and CDR2 SFDVKD.

The chain has TRBV7-2 and TRBJ2-7, with 7 bases that match TRBD1. Germline CDR1 and CDR2: SGHTA and FQGNSA. V lost 5 bases, J lost 6 bases, and 7 bases stayed unmatched. The CDR3 is 13 amino acids. The CDR3 sequence: CASSPNRGREQYF. DNA of the CDR3: TGTGCCAGCAGCCCCAACAGGGGTCGCGAGCAGTACTTC.